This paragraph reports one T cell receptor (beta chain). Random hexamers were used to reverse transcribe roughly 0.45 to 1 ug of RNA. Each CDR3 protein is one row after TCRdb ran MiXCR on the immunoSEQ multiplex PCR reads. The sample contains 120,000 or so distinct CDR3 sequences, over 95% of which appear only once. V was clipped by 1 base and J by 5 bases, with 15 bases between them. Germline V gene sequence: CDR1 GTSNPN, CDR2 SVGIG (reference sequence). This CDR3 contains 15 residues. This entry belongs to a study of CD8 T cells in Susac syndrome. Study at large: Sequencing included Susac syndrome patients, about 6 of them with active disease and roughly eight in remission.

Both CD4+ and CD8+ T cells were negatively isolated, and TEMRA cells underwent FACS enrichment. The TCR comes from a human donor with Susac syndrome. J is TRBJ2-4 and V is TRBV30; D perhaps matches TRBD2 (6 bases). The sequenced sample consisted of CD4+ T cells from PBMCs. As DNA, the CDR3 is TGTGCCTGGAGTGGGGGCCTAGCGCTACAAAACATTCAGTACTTC. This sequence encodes CAWSGGLALQNIQYF. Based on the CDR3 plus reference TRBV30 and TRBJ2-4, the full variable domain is SQTIHQWPATLVQPVGSPLSLECTVEGTSNPNLYWYRQAAGRGLQLLFYSVGIGQISSEVPQNLSASRPQDRQFILSSKKLLLSDSGFYLCAWSGGLALQNIQYFGAGTRLSVL.